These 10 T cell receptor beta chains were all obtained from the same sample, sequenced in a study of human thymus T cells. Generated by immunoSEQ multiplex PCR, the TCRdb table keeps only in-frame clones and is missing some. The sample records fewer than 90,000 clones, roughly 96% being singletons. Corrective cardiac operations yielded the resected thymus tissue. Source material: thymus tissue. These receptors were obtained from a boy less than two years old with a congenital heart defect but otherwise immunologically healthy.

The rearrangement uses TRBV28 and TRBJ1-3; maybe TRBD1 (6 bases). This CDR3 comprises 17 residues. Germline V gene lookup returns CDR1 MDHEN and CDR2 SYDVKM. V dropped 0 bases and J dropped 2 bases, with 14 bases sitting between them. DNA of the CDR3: TGTGCCAGCAGTTTATGGCCGGAGGGACACCCTGGAAACACCATATATTTT. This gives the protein CASSLWPEGHPGNTIYF.

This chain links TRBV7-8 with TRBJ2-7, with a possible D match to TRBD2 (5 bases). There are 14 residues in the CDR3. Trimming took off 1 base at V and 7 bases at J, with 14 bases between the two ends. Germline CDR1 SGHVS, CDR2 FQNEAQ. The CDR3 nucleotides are TGTGCCAGCAGCTTAGTCGCGGGTCTGCGGGAGCAGTACTTC. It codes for CASSLVAGLREQYF.

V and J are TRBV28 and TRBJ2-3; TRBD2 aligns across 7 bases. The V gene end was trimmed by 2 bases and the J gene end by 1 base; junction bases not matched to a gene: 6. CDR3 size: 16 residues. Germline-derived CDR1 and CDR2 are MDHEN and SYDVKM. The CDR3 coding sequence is TGTGCCAGCAGTTTAAGGCGGGAGAACCGCACAGATACGCAGTATTTT. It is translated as CASSLRRENRTDTQYF.

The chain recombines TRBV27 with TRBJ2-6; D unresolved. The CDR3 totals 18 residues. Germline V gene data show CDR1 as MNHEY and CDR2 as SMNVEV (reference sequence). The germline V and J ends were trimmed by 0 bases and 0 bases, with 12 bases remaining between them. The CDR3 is CASSLSWGNGSGANVLTF. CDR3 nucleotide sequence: TGTGCCAGCAGTTTATCGTGGGGAAATGGCTCTGGGGCCAACGTCCTGACTTTC. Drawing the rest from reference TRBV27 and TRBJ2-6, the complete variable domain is EAQVTQNPRYLITVTGKKLTVTCSQNMNHEYMSWYRQDPGLGLRQIYYSMNVEVTDKGDVPEGYKVSRKEKRNFPLILESPSPNQTSLYFCASSLSWGNGSGANVLTFGAGSRLTVL.

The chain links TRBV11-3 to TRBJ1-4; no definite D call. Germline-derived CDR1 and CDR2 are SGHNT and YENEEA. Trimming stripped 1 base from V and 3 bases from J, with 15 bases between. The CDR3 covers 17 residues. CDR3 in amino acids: CASSLGRGSIANEKLFF. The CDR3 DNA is TGTGCCAGCAGCTTAGGCCGCGGGAGTATAGCTAATGAAAAACTGTTTTTT.

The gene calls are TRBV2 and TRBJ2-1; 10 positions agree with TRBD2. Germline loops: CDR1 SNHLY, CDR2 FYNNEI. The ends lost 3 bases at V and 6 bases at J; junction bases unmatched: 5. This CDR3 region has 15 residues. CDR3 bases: TGTGCCAGCAGTGAGGGAACTAGCGGGATCAATGAGCAGTTCTTC. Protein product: CASSEGTSGINEQFF. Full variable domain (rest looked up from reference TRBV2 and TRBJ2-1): EPEVTQTPSHQVTQMGQEVILRCVPISNHLYFYWYRQILGQKVEFLVSFYNNEISEKSEIFDDQFSVERPDGSNFTLKIRSTKLEDSAMYFCASSEGTSGINEQFFGPGTRLTVL.

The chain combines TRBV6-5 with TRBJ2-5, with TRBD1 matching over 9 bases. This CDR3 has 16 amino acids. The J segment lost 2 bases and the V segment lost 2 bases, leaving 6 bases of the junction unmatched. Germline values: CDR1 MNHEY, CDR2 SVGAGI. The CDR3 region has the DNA TGTGCCAGCAGTTACCTTCTGACAGGGGGTCAAGAGACCCAGTACTTC. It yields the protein CASSYLLTGGQETQYF.

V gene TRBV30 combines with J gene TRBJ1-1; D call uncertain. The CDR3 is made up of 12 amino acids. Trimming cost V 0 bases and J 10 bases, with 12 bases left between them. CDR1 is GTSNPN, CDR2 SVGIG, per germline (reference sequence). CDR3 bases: TGTGCCTGGAGTGTAAAGGGCAGTGGAGCTTTCTTT. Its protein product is CAWSVKGSGAFF.

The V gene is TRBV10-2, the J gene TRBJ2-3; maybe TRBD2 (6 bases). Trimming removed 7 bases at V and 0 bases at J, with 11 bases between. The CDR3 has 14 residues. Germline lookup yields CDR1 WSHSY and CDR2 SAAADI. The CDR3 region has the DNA TGCGCCAGCAAAAGCGGGCTTAGCACAGATACGCAGTATTTT. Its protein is CASKSGLSTDTQYF.

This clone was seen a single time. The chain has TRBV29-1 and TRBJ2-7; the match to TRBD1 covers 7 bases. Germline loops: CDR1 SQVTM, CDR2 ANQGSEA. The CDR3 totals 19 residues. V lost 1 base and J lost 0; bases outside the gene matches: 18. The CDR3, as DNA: TGCAGCGTTGAAGGACGAACAGGGGAAGGCTTCCCCAACTCCTACGAGCAGTACTTC. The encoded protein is CSVEGRTGEGFPNSYEQYF.